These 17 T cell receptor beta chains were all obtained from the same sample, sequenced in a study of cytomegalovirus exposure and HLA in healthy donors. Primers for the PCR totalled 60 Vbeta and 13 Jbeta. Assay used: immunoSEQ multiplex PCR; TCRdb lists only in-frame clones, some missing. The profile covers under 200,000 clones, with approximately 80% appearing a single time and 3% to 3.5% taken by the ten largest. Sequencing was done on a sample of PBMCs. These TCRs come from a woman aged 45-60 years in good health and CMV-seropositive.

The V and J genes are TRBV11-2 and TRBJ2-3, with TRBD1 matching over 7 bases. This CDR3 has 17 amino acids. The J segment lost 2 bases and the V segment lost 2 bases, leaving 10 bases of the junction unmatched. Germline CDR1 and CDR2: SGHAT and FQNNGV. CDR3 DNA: TGTGCCAGCAGCTTAACTGGACAGGCGATACTCACAGATACGCAGTATTTT. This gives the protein CASSLTGQAILTDTQYF.

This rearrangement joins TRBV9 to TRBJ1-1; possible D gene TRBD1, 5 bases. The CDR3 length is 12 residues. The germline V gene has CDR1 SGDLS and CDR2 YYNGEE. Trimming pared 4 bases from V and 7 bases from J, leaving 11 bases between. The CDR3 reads CASSPYGGEAFF. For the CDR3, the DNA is TGTGCCAGCAGCCCGTACGGGGGTGAAGCTTTCTTT.

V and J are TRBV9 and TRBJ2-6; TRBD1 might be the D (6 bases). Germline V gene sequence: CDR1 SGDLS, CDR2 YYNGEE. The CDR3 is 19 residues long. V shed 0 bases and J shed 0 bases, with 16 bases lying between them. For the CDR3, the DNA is TGTGCCAGCAGCGTAGCTACAGGGCGAAAAGACTCTGGGGCCAACGTCCTGACTTTC. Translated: CASSVATGRKDSGANVLTF.

CDR3 in DNA: TGTGCCAGCAGCCGCGGGACTAGCGGGAGGTACAATAATGAGCAGTTCTTC. This translates into CASSRGTSGRYNNEQFF. The V call is TRBV5-6, the J call TRBJ2-1, with TRBD2 matching 15 bases. This CDR3 region has 17 residues. V lost 4 bases to trimming and J lost 7 bases; unmatched junction nucleotides: 9. Germline lookup yields CDR1 SGHDT and CDR2 YYEEEE.

The CDR3 sequence: CASSREVYEQYF. Written as DNA, the CDR3 is TGTGCCAGCAGTCGGGAGGTCTACGAGCAGTACTTC. The rearrangement links TRBV6-1 to TRBJ2-7; TRBD2 agrees at 7 bases. After removal of 5 bases from V and 3 bases from J, the junction contained 1 base not matched to a gene. The germline CDR1 and CDR2 sequences are MNHNS and SASEGT. The CDR3 length is 12 residues.

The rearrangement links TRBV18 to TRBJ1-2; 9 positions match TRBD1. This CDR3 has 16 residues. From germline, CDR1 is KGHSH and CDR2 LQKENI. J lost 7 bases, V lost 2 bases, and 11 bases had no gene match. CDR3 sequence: CASSPSGIDRGFGYTF. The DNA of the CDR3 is TGTGCCAGCTCACCATCGGGGATTGACAGGGGGTTTGGCTACACCTTC.

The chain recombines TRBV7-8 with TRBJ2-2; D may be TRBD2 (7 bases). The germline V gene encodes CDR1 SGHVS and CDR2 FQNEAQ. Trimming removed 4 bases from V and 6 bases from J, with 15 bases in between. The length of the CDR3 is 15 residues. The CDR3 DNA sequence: TGTGCCAGCAGCTCCCAAGGGGGGGCGCCCGGGGAGCTGTTTTTT. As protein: CASSSQGGAPGELFF.

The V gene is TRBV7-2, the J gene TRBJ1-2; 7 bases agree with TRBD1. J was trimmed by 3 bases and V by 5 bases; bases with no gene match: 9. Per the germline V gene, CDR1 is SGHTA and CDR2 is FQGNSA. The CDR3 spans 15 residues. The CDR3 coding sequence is TGTGCCAGCAGCCCTGGGGTCACAGGGGACTATGGCTACACCTTC. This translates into CASSPGVTGDYGYTF.

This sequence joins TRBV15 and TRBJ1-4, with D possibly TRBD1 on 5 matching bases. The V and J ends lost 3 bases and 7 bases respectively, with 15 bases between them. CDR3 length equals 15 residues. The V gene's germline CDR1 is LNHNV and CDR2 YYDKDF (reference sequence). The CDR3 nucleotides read TGTGCCACCAGCAGGACGGGCGGGGCGGGTGAAAAACTGTTTTTT. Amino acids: CATSRTGGAGEKLFF.

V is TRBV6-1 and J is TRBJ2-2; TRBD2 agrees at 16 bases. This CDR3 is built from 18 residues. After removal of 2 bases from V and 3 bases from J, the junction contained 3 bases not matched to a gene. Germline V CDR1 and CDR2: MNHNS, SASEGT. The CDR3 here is CASSEPGLAGGDTGELFF. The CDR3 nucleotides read TGTGCCAGCAGTGAACCGGGACTAGCGGGAGGGGACACCGGGGAGCTGTTTTTT.

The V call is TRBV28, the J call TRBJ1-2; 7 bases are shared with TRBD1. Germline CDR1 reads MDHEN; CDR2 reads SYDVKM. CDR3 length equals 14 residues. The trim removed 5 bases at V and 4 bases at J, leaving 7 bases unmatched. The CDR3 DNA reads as TGTGCCAGCAGTGCAACGACAGGGTTCTATGGCTACACCTTC. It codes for CASSATTGFYGYTF.

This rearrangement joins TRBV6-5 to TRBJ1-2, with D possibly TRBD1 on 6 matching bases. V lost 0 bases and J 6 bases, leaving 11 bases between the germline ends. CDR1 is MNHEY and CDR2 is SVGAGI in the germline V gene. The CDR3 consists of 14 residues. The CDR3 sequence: CASSYSTGSDGYTF. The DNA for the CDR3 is TGTGCCAGCAGTTACTCCACAGGGTCGGATGGCTACACCTTC.

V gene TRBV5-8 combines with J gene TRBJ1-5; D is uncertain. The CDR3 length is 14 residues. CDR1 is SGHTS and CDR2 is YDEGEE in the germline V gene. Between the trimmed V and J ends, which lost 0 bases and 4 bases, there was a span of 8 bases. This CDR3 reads CASSLERPNQPQHF. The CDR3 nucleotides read TGTGCCAGCAGCTTGGAGCGGCCTAATCAGCCCCAGCATTTT.

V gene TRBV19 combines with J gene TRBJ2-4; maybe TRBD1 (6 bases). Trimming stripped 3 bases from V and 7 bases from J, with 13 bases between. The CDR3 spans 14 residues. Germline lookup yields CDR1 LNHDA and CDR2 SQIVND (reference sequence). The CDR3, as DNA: TGTGCCAGTAGTATTAACCAGGGGCCCAACATTCAGTACTTC. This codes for CASSINQGPNIQYF.

CDR3 amino acids: CASSYSSQPGAQYF. DNA of the CDR3: TGTGCCAGCAGTTACTCGAGCCAACCGGGGGCGCAGTATTTT. The chain couples TRBV6-5 to TRBJ2-3, with a weak D call TRBD2 (6 bases). Germline CDR1 is MNHEY and CDR2 is SVGAGI. CDR3 length: 14 residues. With 0 bases removed from V and 10 bases from J, the gap between germline ends came to 14 bases.

The CDR3 region is CASGVPGQGASGYTF. CDR3 in DNA: TGTGCCAGCGGAGTTCCCGGACAGGGGGCGTCTGGCTACACCTTC. The chain links TRBV27 to TRBJ1-2, with 11 bases aligning to TRBD1. Looked up from germline, CDR1 is MNHEY and CDR2 is SMNVEV (reference sequence). V shed 8 bases and J 7 bases; nucleotides not matched to a gene: 12. The CDR3 is made up of 15 amino acids.

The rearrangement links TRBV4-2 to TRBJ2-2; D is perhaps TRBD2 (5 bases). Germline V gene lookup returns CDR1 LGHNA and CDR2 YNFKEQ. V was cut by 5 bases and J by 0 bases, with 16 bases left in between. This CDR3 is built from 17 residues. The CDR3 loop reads CASSLTISRANTGELFF. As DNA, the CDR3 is TGTGCCAGCAGCTTGACTATATCGCGGGCGAACACCGGGGAGCTGTTTTTT.